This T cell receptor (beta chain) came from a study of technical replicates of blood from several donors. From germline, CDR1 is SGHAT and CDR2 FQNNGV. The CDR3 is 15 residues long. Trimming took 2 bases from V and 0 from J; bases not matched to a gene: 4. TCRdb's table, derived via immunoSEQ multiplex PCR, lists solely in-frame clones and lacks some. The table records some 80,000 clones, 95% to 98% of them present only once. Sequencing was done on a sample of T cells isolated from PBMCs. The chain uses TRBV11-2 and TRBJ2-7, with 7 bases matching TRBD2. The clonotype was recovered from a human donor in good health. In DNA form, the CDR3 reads TGTGCCAGCAGCTTACTTAGCGGGCGCTCCTACGAGCAGTACTTC. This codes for CASSLLSGRSYEQYF.